This T cell receptor beta chain appears in the sequencing data of a study of blood T cell repertoires in COVID-19. Study as a whole: T cells, B-cell-depleted T cells, or PBMCs provided the cDNA or gDNA that served as material.

Sequencing used immunoSEQ multiplex PCR; TCRdb keeps in-frame clones, though not all of them. This sample has over 400,000 clones, with around 85% found just once. The table lists this clone with a count of one. This study enrolled people aged about 18 to 100 from approximately 25 US geographic areas. Germline values: CDR1 SGHAT, CDR2 FQNNGV. Trimming took 4 bases from V and 6 from J, leaving 7 bases between them. The CDR3 covers 12 residues. This receptor was obtained from an older woman who had recovered from COVID-19. Sequencing was carried out using PBMCs or T cells enriched from blood (not recorded which). The chain recombines TRBV11-2 with TRBJ1-5; the D gene is possibly TRBD1 (5 bases). The CDR3: CASSSQGQPQHF. The DNA for the CDR3 is TGTGCCAGCAGCTCGCAGGGTCAGCCCCAGCATTTT.